This record looks at one T cell receptor beta chain sequence and its context. Its antigen remains unidentified. TCRdb's copy holds only in-frame clones and misses some; the assay was immunoSEQ multiplex PCR. The sample lists some 130,000 clones, over 85% occurring once. The record originates from a study of T cell responses to AZD1222 COVID-19 vaccine. Overall study findings and caveats: Spike-spanning, vaccine-associated CD4 TCRs were dominant at 160-218 and 743-854. Reports say nearly half of spike-specific TCRs go after unmutated variant regions. The breadth and depth of Spike-specific TCRs increased once two AZD1222 doses had been given.

From germline, CDR1 is KGHSH and CDR2 LQKENI. This CDR3 has 14 residues. Trimming shortened V by 3 bases and J by 5 bases, and 11 bases separated the two germline ends. The source is an adult who received the AZD1222 COVID-19 vaccine. The V call is TRBV18, the J call TRBJ2-1; TRBD2 is a possible D gene (5 bases). The starting material was peripheral blood, obtained 28 days after the second AZD1222 dose. CDR3 DNA: TGTGCCAGCTCACCGGGAGCCTATGACAATGAGCAGTTCTTC. It yields the protein CASSPGAYDNEQFF.